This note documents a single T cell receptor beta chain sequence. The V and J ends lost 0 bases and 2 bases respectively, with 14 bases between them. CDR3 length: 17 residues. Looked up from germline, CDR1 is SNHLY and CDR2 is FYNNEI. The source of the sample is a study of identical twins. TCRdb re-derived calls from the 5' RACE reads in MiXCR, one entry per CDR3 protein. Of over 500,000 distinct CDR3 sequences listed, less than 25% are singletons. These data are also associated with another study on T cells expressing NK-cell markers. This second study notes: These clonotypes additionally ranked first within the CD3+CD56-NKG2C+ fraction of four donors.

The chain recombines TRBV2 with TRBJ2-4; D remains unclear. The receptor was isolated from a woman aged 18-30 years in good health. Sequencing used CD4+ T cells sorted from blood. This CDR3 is CASSEALKGITKNIQYF. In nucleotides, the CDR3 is TGTGCCAGCAGTGAAGCGCTAAAGGGAATAACCAAAAACATTCAGTACTTC.